One T cell receptor beta chain is described in this entry. The table lists this clonotype with a few counts. Its antigen has not been determined. No much larger clone exists at a distance of one base, and base qualities are not known. Deletion took 4 bases off V and 7 bases off J, with a span of 11 bases between the germline ends. From a lookup of the germline V gene, CDR1 and CDR2 are SGHRS and YFSETQ. The CDR3 spans 13 residues, from the cysteine through the phenylalanine. Only the CDR3 DNA is retained, 39 bases long and in frame from the first base. TCR cDNA was synthesized by 5'RACE template switching, through which a universal primer site and unique molecular identifiers were introduced. Priming for cDNA synthesis came from both the TCR alpha and TCR beta constant segments. Library amplification involved two PCR steps, and the second step added sample barcodes and sequencing adapters. Sequencing of libraries was performed on Illumina HiSeq 2500 (2x100 bp) or NovaSeq (2x150 bp). The source study handled its data this way. Demultiplexing of reads and collapsing into UMI consensus sequences were performed with MIGEC, and V(D)J alignment was carried out with MiXCR. Vaccine-responding clonotypes were defined with edgeR using replicate PBMC samples, requiring FDR below 0.01 and a log2 fold change above 5 up to day 15. Each bulk clonotype received a CD4 or CD8 identity based on whether the sequenced CD4 or CD8 repertoire contained that clonotype at higher abundance. The public reads were reanalyzed by TCRdb: fastp trimming at Q25, MiXCR alignment, in-frame beta chains only. Under each unique CDR3 protein, matching rows form one entry showing the most common genes and DNA. None of the V and J calls come from the authors' own analysis; TCRdb made them. The sample includes 360,000 or so distinct CDR3 sequences, with roughly 12% observed a single time. Roughly 18% of the sample rests with the top ten.

This entry is derived from a study of T cells after yellow fever vaccination (dated by TCRdb to between 2019 and 2020). Describing the broader study: Libraries from fractions with low cell numbers were prepared with the SMART-Seq v4 Ultra Low Input RNA kit. Two healthy male donors made up the cohort, one aged 18 to 29 years and the other aged 30 to 39 years. To track T-cell clones before and after primary and booster YFV17D yellow fever vaccination, bulk TCR alpha and beta repertoires were sequenced longitudinally. Bulk PBMC replicates and cell subsets were isolated from blood drawn at multiple timepoints before and after both primary and secondary immunization.

Results and caveats for the whole study, not just this receptor: Computational filtering was required because FACS-sorted repertoires could contain abundant contaminating clonotypes from the bulk population. Compared with the primary T-cell response, the secondary T-cell response was weaker but faster, peaking on day 5 rather than day 15. A small share of clonotypes was detected in both CD4 and CD8 compartments, with the overlap likely arising from convergent recombination. Because only two donors were included in the study, the extent to which the findings can be generalized is limited. After the booster, most clones that had expanded after primary vaccination were detected again (almost 97% of CD4 and about 88% of CD8), suggesting broad maintenance of memory.

What this sample's treatment or condition label stands for: live attenuated yellow fever vaccine strain. Two biological replicates of bulk PBMCs were collected at each blood-draw timepoint. PBMCs were isolated from peripheral blood using a standard Ficoll-Paque protocol. TriZol was used to extract RNA from bulk PBMCs, from CD4 and CD8 fractions, and from dextramer-positive and dextramer-negative fractions. The V and J genes are TRBV5-1 and TRBJ1-4, with TRBD1 perhaps the D gene, on 5 matching bases. The material sequenced was PBMCs, taken on the day of the first yellow fever vaccination. The origin of this receptor is a man aged 18 to 30 who received the YFV17D yellow fever vaccine. Read as DNA, the sequence is TGCGCCAGCAGCCCGCAGGGTTTTGAAAAACTGTTTTTT. Its amino acids are CASSPQGFEKLFF. With the portions outside the CDR3 filled from the reference TRBV5-1 and TRBJ1-4 genes, the complete variable region becomes KAGVTQTPRYLIKTRGQQVTLSCSPISGHRSVSWYQQTPGQGLQFLFEYFSETQRNKGNFPGRFSGRQFSNSRSEMNVSTLELGDSALYLCASSPQGFEKLFFGSGTQLSVL.